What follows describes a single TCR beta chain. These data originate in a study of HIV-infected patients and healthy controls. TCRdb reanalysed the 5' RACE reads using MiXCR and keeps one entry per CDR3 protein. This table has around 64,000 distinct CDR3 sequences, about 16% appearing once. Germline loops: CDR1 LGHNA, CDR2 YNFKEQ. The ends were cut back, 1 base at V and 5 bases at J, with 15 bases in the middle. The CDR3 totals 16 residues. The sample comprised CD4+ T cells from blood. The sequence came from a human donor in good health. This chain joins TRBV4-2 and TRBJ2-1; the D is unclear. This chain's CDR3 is CASSQGGLSTNNEQFF. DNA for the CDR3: TGTGCCAGCAGCCAAGGAGGATTGTCCACCAACAATGAGCAGTTCTTC.